This TCR beta chain was observed in a study of blood T cell repertoires in COVID-19. Methods used by the authors: The authors estimated nucleated cell counts from reference gene primer amplification. Libraries were prepared by immunoSEQ multiplex PCR; TCRdb keeps only in-frame clonotypes and omits some of them. V, J and clone size reflect that table, while D and trimming were determined from the DNA. The sample carries 200,000 to 250,000 clones, around 84% recorded once. Germline V CDR1 and CDR2: LNHNV, YYDKDF (reference sequence). This CDR3 has 15 amino acids. Deletions cut 3 bases from V and 1 base from J, with 12 bases between. The cohort comprised adults aged roughly 18 to 95 years residing in approximately 25 US areas.

Sequencing was done on a sample of PBMCs or T cells enriched from blood (not recorded which). V and J are TRBV15 and TRBJ1-1, with a tentative D call TRBD1 (5 bases). The source is a woman between 45 and 60 years old who had recovered from COVID-19. The CDR3 loop reads CATSSPPTGNTEAFF. The CDR3 DNA reads TGTGCCACCAGCAGCCCCCCAACAGGGAACACTGAAGCTTTCTTT.